Listed below are T cell receptor beta chains from one sample, sequenced in a study of T cells in Graves' hyperthyroidism and ophthalmopathy. TCRdb itself ran the multiplex PCR reads through MiXCR, one entry per CDR3 protein. The table has more than 500,000 distinct CDR3 sequences, roughly 15% seen once. The sample taken for sequencing was blood. The receptor set was obtained from a woman between 35 and 50 years old with Graves' ophthalmopathy. The CDR3 runs from the conserved cysteine through the conserved F or W. The D gene is left open where the match is weak. A row's size may be missing; if present it is once, few, many or a size class.

TRBV28,TRBJ2-7,-,-,16,CASLTHREVGSYEQYF,TGTGCCAGCCTCACCCACAGGGAGGTCGGCTCCTACGAGCAGTACTTC
TRBV28,TRBJ2-5,many,-,15,CASKKGGRLAETQYF,TGTGCCAGCAAAAAGGGGGGCAGATTGGCAGAGACCCAGTACTTC
TRBV6-5,TRBJ1-2,many,-,14,CASSYSSGIYGYTF,TGTGCCAGCAGTTACTCGTCGGGCATCTATGGCTACACCTTC
TRBV7-8,TRBJ2-7,many,TRBD2,16,CASSPPGTSESYEQYF,TGTGCCAGCAGCCCCCCCGGGACTAGCGAGTCCTACGAGCAGTACTTC
TRBV29-1,TRBJ1-4,once,-,12,CSAVDSRHKLFF,TGCAGCGCGGTGGACAGTCGTCACAAACTGTTTTTT
TRBV20-1,TRBJ1-1,few,TRBD1,13,CSASDRGSTEAFF,TGCAGTGCTTCGGACAGGGGGAGTACTGAAGCTTTCTTT
TRBV6-2/TRBV6-3,TRBJ2-2,many,TRBD1,12,CAGTGNTGELFF,TGTGCTGGGACAGGGAATACCGGGGAGCTGTTTTTT
TRBV6-2/TRBV6-3,TRBJ1-1,few,-,15,CASRETGRENTEAFF,TGTGCCAGCAGAGAAACCGGACGGGAGAACACTGAAGCTTTCTTT
TRBV12-3/TRBV12-4,TRBJ1-3,many,-,16,CASSLDSLLSGNTIYF,TGTGCCAGCAGTTTAGACTCCCTCCTTTCTGGAAACACCATATATTTT
TRBV6-5,TRBJ1-1,-,-,16,CASSYTLFTLNTEAFF,TGTGCCAGCAGTTACACCCTCTTTACCCTGAACACTGAAGCTTTCTTT
TRBV27,TRBJ1-5,many,-,15,CASSFSGIGNQPQHF,TGTGCCAGCAGTTTTTCAGGGATAGGAAATCAGCCCCAGCATTTT
TRBV29-1,TRBJ1-2,many,-,13,CSVDREANYGYTF,TGCAGCGTTGACAGGGAAGCTAACTATGGCTACACCTTC
TRBV28,TRBJ2-7,many,-,14,CASNGRGSSYEQYF,TGTGCCAGCAATGGGAGAGGGAGCTCCTACGAGCAGTACTTC
TRBV28,TRBJ2-7,few,-,18,CASSSQASAGPRTYEQYF,TGTGCCAGCAGTTCCCAGGCGTCTGCGGGCCCCCGAACGTACGAGCAGTACTTC
TRBV6-1,TRBJ2-7,many,TRBD1,14,CASRRTGFDYEQYF,TGTGCCAGCAGACGGACAGGTTTTGACTACGAGCAGTACTTC
TRBV15,TRBJ2-5,many,TRBD1,17,CATSRGDRGGLGETQYF,TGTGCCACCAGCAGAGGGGACAGGGGAGGCCTTGGGGAGACCCAGTACTTC
TRBV4-2,TRBJ1-5,few,-,15,CASSQDRQSNQPQHF,TGTGCCAGCAGCCAAGACCGCCAGTCCAATCAGCCCCAGCATTTT
TRBV7-6,TRBJ2-2,many,-,14,CASSLGSPSGELFF,TGTGCCAGCAGCTTAGGATCTCCATCCGGGGAGCTGTTTTTT
TRBV5-1,TRBJ1-1,many,-,14,CASSLVTVNTEAFF,TGCGCCAGCAGCTTGGTAACAGTGAACACTGAAGCTTTCTTT
TRBV20-1,TRBJ2-7,many,TRBD2,16,CSAGRTLAGESGEQYF,TGCAGTGCTGGCCGGACCCTAGCGGGAGAATCGGGGGAGCAGTACTTC
TRBV19,TRBJ1-5,many,-,15,CASTLSIGGNQPQHF,TGTGCCAGTACCCTGAGCATTGGGGGCAATCAGCCCCAGCATTTT
TRBV20-1,TRBJ1-1,many,TRBD1,13,CSARDSMNTEAFF,TGCAGTGCTCGGGACAGTATGAACACTGAAGCTTTCTTT
TRBV5-1,TRBJ1-1,many,-,13,CASSLGWNTEAFF,TGCGCCAGCAGCTTGGGATGGAACACTGAAGCTTTCTTT
TRBV7-6,TRBJ1-5,few,-,13,CASSLEGGSPQHF,TGTGCCAGCAGCTTAGAGGGTGGTTCGCCCCAGCATTTT
TRBV28,TRBJ2-7,many,TRBD2,15,CASRSSGRVWYEQYF,TGTGCCAGCCGGTCTAGCGGGAGGGTATGGTACGAGCAGTACTTC
TRBV20-1,TRBJ2-5,few,TRBD2,14,CSARVLAGLAAQYF,TGCAGTGCTAGGGTACTAGCGGGCCTTGCGGCCCAGTACTTC
TRBV5-1,TRBJ1-1,many,-,14,CASSLIGMNTEAFF,TGCGCCAGCAGCTTGATAGGAATGAACACTGAAGCTTTCTTT
TRBV24-1,TRBJ2-5,once,TRBD1,14,CVTSQGAYQETQYF,TGTGTCACCTCACAGGGGGCGTACCAAGAGACCCAGTACTTC
TRBV29-1,TRBJ2-4,many,-,11,CSVELENIQYF,TGCAGCGTTGAACTAGAGAACATTCAGTACTTC
TRBV27,TRBJ2-7,-,TRBD2,19,CASSLRPLAGSSWSYEQYF,TGTGCCAGCAGTCTCCGCCCTCTAGCGGGAAGTAGTTGGTCCTACGAGCAGTACTTC
TRBV11-2,TRBJ2-7,many,-,14,CASSPQGGVYEQYF,TGTGCCAGCAGCCCCCAGGGGGGGGTCTACGAGCAGTACTTC
TRBV6-5,TRBJ1-1,many,-,13,CASSSDLNTEAFF,TGTGCCAGCAGTTCCGACCTGAACACTGAAGCTTTCTTT